This T cell receptor beta chain appears in the sequencing data of a study of T cell changes during pregnancy in multiple sclerosis. The germline gives CDR1 MNHEY, CDR2 SMNVEV (reference sequence). The CDR3 length is 14 residues. V gave up 6 bases and J gave up 8 bases, with 17 bases separating them. The sample holds one count of this clone. The method was immunoSEQ multiplex PCR; TCRdb's version includes in-frame clones alone and lacks a portion of them. In the table there are about 57,000 clones, just over 90% of which are singletons. This material consisted of CD4+ T cells from peripheral blood mononuclear cells, taken before pregnancy. The source is a female donor with multiple sclerosis, enrolled in a pregnancy study. The rearrangement links TRBV27 to TRBJ2-1, with D uncertain. CDR3: CASRLDMVIDEQFF. In DNA form, the CDR3 reads TGTGCCAGCAGGCTTGACATGGTAATAGATGAGCAGTTCTTC.